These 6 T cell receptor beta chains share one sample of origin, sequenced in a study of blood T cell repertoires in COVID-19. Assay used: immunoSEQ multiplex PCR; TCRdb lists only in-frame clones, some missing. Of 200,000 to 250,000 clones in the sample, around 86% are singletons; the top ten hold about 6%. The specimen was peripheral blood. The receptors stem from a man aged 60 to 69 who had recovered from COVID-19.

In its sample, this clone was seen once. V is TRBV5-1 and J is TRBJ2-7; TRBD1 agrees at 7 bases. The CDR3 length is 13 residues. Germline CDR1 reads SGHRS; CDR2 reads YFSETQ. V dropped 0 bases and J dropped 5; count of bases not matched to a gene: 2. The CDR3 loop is CASSLGGGNEQYF. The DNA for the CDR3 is TGCGCCAGCAGCTTGGGAGGGGGCAACGAGCAGTACTTC.

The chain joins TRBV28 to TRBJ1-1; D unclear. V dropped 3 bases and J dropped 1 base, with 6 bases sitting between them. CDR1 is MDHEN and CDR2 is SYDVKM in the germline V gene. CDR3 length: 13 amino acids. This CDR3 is CASSFRWNTEAFF. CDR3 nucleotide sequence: TGTGCCAGCAGTTTCAGGTGGAACACTGAAGCTTTCTTT.

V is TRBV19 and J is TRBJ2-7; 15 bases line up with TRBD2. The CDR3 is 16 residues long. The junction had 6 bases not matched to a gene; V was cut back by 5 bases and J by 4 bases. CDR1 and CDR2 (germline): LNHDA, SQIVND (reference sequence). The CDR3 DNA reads TGTGCCAGTAGTGGCGGGACTAGCGGGAGGCGATACGAGCAGTACTTC. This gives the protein CASSGGTSGRRYEQYF.

The chain's CDR3 is CASSPAGSTYEQYF. CDR3 coding DNA: TGTGCCAGCAGCCCGGCGGGAAGTACCTACGAGCAGTACTTC. The V call is TRBV4-2, the J call TRBJ2-7, with D possibly TRBD2 on 6 matching bases. Germline assignment: CDR1 LGHNA and CDR2 YNFKEQ. This CDR3 contains 14 residues. V was pared by 4 bases and J by 2 bases, with 12 bases between.

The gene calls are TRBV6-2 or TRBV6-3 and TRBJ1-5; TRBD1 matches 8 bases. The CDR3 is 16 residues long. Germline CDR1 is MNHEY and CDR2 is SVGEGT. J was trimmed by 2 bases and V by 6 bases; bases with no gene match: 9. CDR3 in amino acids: CASSRGPTGGNQPQHF. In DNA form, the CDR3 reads TGTGCCAGCAGCAGGGGGCCGACTGGGGGCAATCAGCCCCAGCATTTT.

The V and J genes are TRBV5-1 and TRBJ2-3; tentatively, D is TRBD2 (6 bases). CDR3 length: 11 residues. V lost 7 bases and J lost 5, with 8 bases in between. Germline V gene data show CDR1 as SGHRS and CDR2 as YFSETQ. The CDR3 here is CASRGGDTQYF. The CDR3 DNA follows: TGCGCCAGCCGGGGAGGAGATACGCAGTATTTT.